The rows below give T cell receptor beta chains drawn from one sample of a study of blood T cell repertoires in COVID-19. The protocol was immunoSEQ multiplex PCR, while the TCRdb copy is restricted to in-frame clones and leaves out a portion. The top ten hold over 4.5% of the sample, which has 150,000 to 200,000 clones, around 85% seen once. The source material was peripheral blood. These receptors originate from a human donor in a cohort sampled during active COVID-19. CDR3s include the opening cysteine and the closing phenylalanine or tryptophan. The D gene is left open where the match is weak. Rows may omit the clone size; those that give it use once, few, many or a size class.

clone size,D gene,V gene,J gene,CDR3 length,CDR3 DNA,CDR3 protein
.,TRBD1,TRBV7-9,TRBJ2-5,16,TGTGCCAGCAGCTTAGCGGGGACAGGGTTTGGAGAGACCCAGTACTTC,CASSLAGTGFGETQYF
.,.,TRBV29-1,TRBJ2-3,12,TGCAGCGTTGAATCGGGCACAGATACGCAGTATTTT,CSVESGTDTQYF
.,TRBD2,TRBV3-1/TRBV3-2,TRBJ2-1,13,TGTGCCAGCAGTGGACTAGCGCGTAATGAGCAGTTCTTC,CASSGLARNEQFF
.,TRBD1,TRBV2,TRBJ1-2,15,TGTGCCAGCAGCCCCGGACAGGGGGCAGGCTATGGCTACACCTTC,CASSPGQGAGYGYTF
.,TRBD2,TRBV6-1,TRBJ2-5,15,TGTGCCAGCAGTGACCTAGCGGGAGGTCAAGAGACCCAGTACTTC,CASSDLAGGQETQYF
.,TRBD1,TRBV28,TRBJ1-1,16,TGTGCCAGCAACCCCTATCCGGGACAGGGGGTCACTGAAGCTTTCTTT,CASNPYPGQGVTEAFF
.,TRBD2,TRBV7-8,TRBJ2-1,16,TGTGCCAGCAGCCAGGGACTAGCGGGGGGTCATAATGAGCAGTTCTTC,CASSQGLAGGHNEQFF
.,TRBD2,TRBV19,TRBJ2-1,18,TGTGCCAGTAGTCCAAGTGGGACTAGCGGGGGCTGGTACAATGAGCAGTTCTTC,CASSPSGTSGGWYNEQFF
.,.,TRBV28,TRBJ1-2,13,TGTGCCAGCAGTGACAGCCCGTTCTATGGCTACACCTTC,CASSDSPFYGYTF
.,TRBD1,TRBV7-9,TRBJ1-5,14,TGTGCCAGCAGCTCCGGACAGGACGGTCAGCCCCAGCATTTT,CASSSGQDGQPQHF
.,.,TRBV7-2,TRBJ1-4,15,TGTGCCAGCAGCTTAGATGTCAGCAGGGATGAAAAACTGTTTTTT,CASSLDVSRDEKLFF
.,.,TRBV19,TRBJ2-7,13,TGTGCCAGTAGTATCGTGGGCAGGTACGAGCAGTACTTC,CASSIVGRYEQYF
.,TRBD2,TRBV5-1,TRBJ2-2,16,TGCGCCAGCAGCTTGGCGAGCGGGAGCTCTATCGGGGAGCTGTTTTTT,CASSLASGSSIGELFF
.,.,TRBV11-3,TRBJ2-5,15,TGTGCCAGCAGCTTAGGGCAGGGTGAAGGAGAGACCCAGTACTTC,CASSLGQGEGETQYF
.,.,TRBV7-9,TRBJ2-7,14,TGTGCCAGCAGCCCCCTCCAGGGGCCCTACGAGCAGTACTTC,CASSPLQGPYEQYF
.,.,TRBV19,TRBJ1-4,13,TGTGCCAGTACCACAGCAACTAATGAAAAACTGTTTTTT,CASTTATNEKLFF
once,.,TRBV28,TRBJ1-6,15,TGTGCCAGCAGTCTGACCGGGAACCTATTTTCACCCCTCCACTTT,CASSLTGNLFSPLHF
.,.,TRBV7-2,TRBJ2-1,16,TGTGCCAGCAGCTTAGCGCAGCGGATTCTCTACAATGAGCAGTTCTTC,CASSLAQRILYNEQFF
.,TRBD1,TRBV5-1,TRBJ1-4,14,TGCGCCAGCAGCAGGGGACAGGGGGGAGAAAAACTGTTTTTT,CASSRGQGGEKLFF
.,TRBD2,TRBV6-2/TRBV6-3,TRBJ2-1,16,TGTGCCAGCAGTTACGATCCGCGGGGGGGATACAATGAGCAGTTCTTC,CASSYDPRGGYNEQFF
.,.,TRBV6-5,TRBJ2-2,13,TGTGCCAGCAGTTTTAGCGGCACCGGGGAGCTGTTTTTT,CASSFSGTGELFF
.,TRBD1,TRBV5-4,TRBJ2-7,16,TGTGCCAGCAGCATCAACAGGGGGCGAACGGACTACGAGCAGTACTTC,CASSINRGRTDYEQYF
.,.,TRBV28,TRBJ2-3,12,TGTGCCAGCAGTCGTCGCACAGATACGCAGTATTTT,CASSRRTDTQYF
.,.,TRBV19,TRBJ2-2,13,TGTGCCAGTAACGGGGTAAACACCGGGGAGCTGTTTTTT,CASNGVNTGELFF
.,.,TRBV28,TRBJ1-2,12,TGTGCCAGCAGTCGACAGTCATATGGCTACACCTTC,CASSRQSYGYTF
.,TRBD2,TRBV30,TRBJ2-1,12,TGTGCCTGGAAGGGGAGGGGCAATGAGCAGTTCTTC,CAWKGRGNEQFF
.,.,TRBV19,TRBJ1-3,14,TGTGCCAGTTCGAACAGGGAACCTGGAAACACCATATATTTT,CASSNREPGNTIYF
.,TRBD2,TRBV6-6,TRBJ2-3,14,TGTGCCAGCAGTTACAGACTAGCCTTAGATACGCAGTATTTT,CASSYRLALDTQYF
.,.,TRBV6-5,TRBJ2-7,15,TGTGCCAGCAGTCTAAGACAGACCTACTCCCTCGAGCAGTACTTC,CASSLRQTYSLEQYF
.,.,TRBV6-1,TRBJ2-1,16,TGTGCCAGCAGTGAAGTGGGTGGGGCGGGGAGGAATGAGCAGTTCTTC,CASSEVGGAGRNEQFF
.,TRBD1,TRBV13,TRBJ1-6,16,TGTGCCAGCAGCAGGGGACAGGTCGCTATTAATTCACCCCTCCACTTT,CASSRGQVAINSPLHF
.,.,TRBV19,TRBJ2-7,15,TGTGCCAGTAGTCTCAACAGGGAAGGGCGCTACGAGCAGTACTTC,CASSLNREGRYEQYF
few,TRBD1,TRBV19,TRBJ1-6,16,TGTGCCAGTAGTCGAAACCTGCGGGACAGGGGTTCACCCCTCCACTTT,CASSRNLRDRGSPLHF
.,TRBD1,TRBV23-1,TRBJ2-5,13,TGCGCCAGCAGGGGACAGGGGGAAGAGACCCAGTACTTC,CASRGQGEETQYF
.,.,TRBV11-3,TRBJ2-1,12,TGTGCCAGCAGCTTACCGTACAATGAGCAGTTCTTC,CASSLPYNEQFF
.,TRBD2,TRBV4-2,TRBJ2-5,16,TGTGCCAGCAGCCTCATAGGCGGGGGGAACCAAGAGACCCAGTACTTC,CASSLIGGGNQETQYF
.,.,TRBV6-4,TRBJ2-7,12,TGTGCCAGCATCTACAGGGTTCTCGAGCAGTACTTC,CASIYRVLEQYF
.,.,TRBV6-2/TRBV6-3,TRBJ1-2,13,TGTGCCAGCAGTTTGGGAGTCACCTATGGCTACACCTTC,CASSLGVTYGYTF
.,.,TRBV5-1,TRBJ2-5,14,TGCGCCAGCAGCTTGGGGGCAGGGCAAGAGACCCAGTACTTC,CASSLGAGQETQYF
.,.,TRBV18,TRBJ2-5,13,TGTGCCAGCTCACCCGGGACTGGAGAGACCCAGTACTTC,CASSPGTGETQYF
.,.,TRBV15,TRBJ2-2,15,TGTGCCACCAGCAGAGAGACAGGCGGCACCGGGGAGCTGTTTTTT,CATSRETGGTGELFF
.,TRBD2,TRBV4-1,TRBJ2-5,17,TGCGCCAGCAGCCAGCGGCCGGGACTAGCGGTCCCAGAGACCCAGTACTTC,CASSQRPGLAVPETQYF
.,.,TRBV2,TRBJ1-5,15,TGTGCCAGCAGGAGAGGGTGGGATAGCAATCAGCCCCAGCATTTT,CASRRGWDSNQPQHF
once,.,TRBV28,TRBJ1-6,14,TGTGCCAGCAGTTTACAGGGCGATAATTCACCCCTCCACTTT,CASSLQGDNSPLHF
once,TRBD2,TRBV28,TRBJ2-1,16,TGTGCCAGCAGTTTATTCGGGACTAGCGGGAGCGGTGAGCAGTTCTTC,CASSLFGTSGSGEQFF
.,TRBD1,TRBV6-5,TRBJ2-3,14,TGTGCCAGCAGGAGACAGGGGATAACGGATACGCAGTATTTT,CASRRQGITDTQYF
.,TRBD2,TRBV25-1,TRBJ2-5,18,TGTGCCAGCAGTGAATCCCCGACTAGCGGGGGGTCTCAAGAGACCCAGTACTTC,CASSESPTSGGSQETQYF
.,.,TRBV12-3/TRBV12-4,TRBJ1-1,13,TGTGCCAGCAGTTTTACAGGTTCCCTAGAAGCTTTCTTT,CASSFTGSLEAFF
.,TRBD1,TRBV13,TRBJ2-1,13,TGTGCCAGCAGCCAGGGGACAGGCCATGAGCAGTTCTTC,CASSQGTGHEQFF
.,.,TRBV28,TRBJ1-2,14,TGTGCCAGCAGTTACCTAGGACAGACCGGTGGCTACACCTTC,CASSYLGQTGGYTF
once,.,TRBV9,TRBJ1-6,15,TGTGCCAGCAGCGCGAGGGACACAAATAATTCACCCCTCCACTTT,CASSARDTNNSPLHF
once,.,TRBV24-1,TRBJ2-3,14,TGTGCCACCAGTGGGACAGTGGGGGCAGATACGCAGTATTTT,CATSGTVGADTQYF
few,TRBD1,TRBV12-3/TRBV12-4,TRBJ1-1,12,TGTGCCAGCAGTTTGTCAGGGGGCGAAGCTTTCTTT,CASSLSGGEAFF
.,TRBD1,TRBV30,TRBJ1-2,14,TGTGCCTGGGGGACAGGGCTTATTAACTATGGCTACACCTTC,CAWGTGLINYGYTF
.,.,TRBV6-6,TRBJ2-7,13,TGTGCCAGCACTTCTGACATCTCCTACGAGCAGTACTTC,CASTSDISYEQYF
.,.,TRBV12-3/TRBV12-4,TRBJ1-2,13,TGTGCCAGCACCAACGGGGGGGTCGGTGGCTACACCTTC,CASTNGGVGGYTF